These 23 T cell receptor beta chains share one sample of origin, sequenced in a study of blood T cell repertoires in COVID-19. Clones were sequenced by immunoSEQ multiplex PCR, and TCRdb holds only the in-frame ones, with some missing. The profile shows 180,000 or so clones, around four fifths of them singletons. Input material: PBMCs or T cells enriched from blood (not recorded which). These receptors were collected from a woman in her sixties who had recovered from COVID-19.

The CDR3 DNA follows: TGCGCCAGCAGCTCCAATAGCGGATACTCCTACGAGCAGTACTTC. Protein product: CASSSNSGYSYEQYF. The rearrangement joins TRBV5-1 to TRBJ2-7, with a possible D match to TRBD2 (6 bases). The CDR3 has 15 amino acids. The germline gives CDR1 SGHRS, CDR2 YFSETQ. The ends were cut back, 3 bases at V and 0 bases at J, with 13 bases in the middle.

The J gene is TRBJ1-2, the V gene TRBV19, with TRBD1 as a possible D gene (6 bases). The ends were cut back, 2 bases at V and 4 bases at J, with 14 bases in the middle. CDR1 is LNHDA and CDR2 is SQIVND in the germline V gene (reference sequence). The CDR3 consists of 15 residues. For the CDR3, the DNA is TGTGCCAGTAGTATATTCGACAGGCGGGCCTATGGCTACACCTTC. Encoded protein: CASSIFDRRAYGYTF.

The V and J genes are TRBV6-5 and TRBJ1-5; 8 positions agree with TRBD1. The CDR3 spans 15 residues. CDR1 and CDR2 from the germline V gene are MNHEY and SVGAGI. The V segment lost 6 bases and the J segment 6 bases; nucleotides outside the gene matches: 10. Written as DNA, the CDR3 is TGTGCCAGCAGGGACGGACAGGGAGGGGGTCAGCCCCAGCATTTT. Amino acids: CASRDGQGGGQPQHF.

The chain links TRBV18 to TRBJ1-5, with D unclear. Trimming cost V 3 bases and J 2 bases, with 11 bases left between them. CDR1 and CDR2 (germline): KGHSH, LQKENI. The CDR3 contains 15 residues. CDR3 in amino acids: CASSPRYDRNQPQHF. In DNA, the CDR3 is TGTGCCAGCTCACCGCGTTATGATCGCAATCAGCCCCAGCATTTT.

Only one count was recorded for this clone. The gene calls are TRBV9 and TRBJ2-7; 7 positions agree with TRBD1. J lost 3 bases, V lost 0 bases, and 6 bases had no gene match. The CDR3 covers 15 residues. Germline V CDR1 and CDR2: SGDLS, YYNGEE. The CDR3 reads CASSVGGTANYEQYF. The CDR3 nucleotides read TGTGCCAGCAGCGTAGGGGGGACAGCAAACTACGAGCAGTACTTC. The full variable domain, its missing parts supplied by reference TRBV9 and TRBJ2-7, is DSGVTQTPKHLITATGQRVTLRCSPRSGDLSVYWYQQSLDQGLQFLIQYYNGEERAKGNILERFSAQQFPDLHSELNLSSLELGDSALYFCASSVGGTANYEQYFGPGTRLTVT.

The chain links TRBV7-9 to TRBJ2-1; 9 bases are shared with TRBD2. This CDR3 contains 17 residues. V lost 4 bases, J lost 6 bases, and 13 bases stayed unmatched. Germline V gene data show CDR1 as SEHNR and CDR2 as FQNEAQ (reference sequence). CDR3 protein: CASSSILAGDLSNEQFF. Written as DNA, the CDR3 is TGTGCCAGCAGCTCCATCTTAGCGGGGGACCTCAGCAATGAGCAGTTCTTC. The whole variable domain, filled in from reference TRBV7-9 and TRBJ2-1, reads DTGVSQNPRHKITKRGQNVTFRCDPISEHNRLYWYRQTLGQGPEFLTYFQNEAQLEKSRLLSDRFSAERPKGSFSTLEIQRTEQGDSAMYLCASSSILAGDLSNEQFFGPGTRLTVL.

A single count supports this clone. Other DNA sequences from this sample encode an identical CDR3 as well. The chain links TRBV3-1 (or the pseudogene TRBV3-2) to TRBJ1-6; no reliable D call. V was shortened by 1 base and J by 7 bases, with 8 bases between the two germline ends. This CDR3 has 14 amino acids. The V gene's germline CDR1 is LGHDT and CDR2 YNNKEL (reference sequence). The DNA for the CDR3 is TGTGCCAGCAGCCAAGGACTAGAAAATTCACCCCTCCACTTT. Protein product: CASSQGLENSPLHF.

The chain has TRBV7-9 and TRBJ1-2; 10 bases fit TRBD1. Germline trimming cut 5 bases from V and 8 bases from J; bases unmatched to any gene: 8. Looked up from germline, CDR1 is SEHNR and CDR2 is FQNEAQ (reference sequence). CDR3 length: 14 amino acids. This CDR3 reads CASSPGTGAGGYTF. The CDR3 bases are TGTGCCAGCAGCCCGGGGACAGGGGCGGGCGGCTACACCTTC.

CDR3 amino acids: CASSAEPTEAEYGYTF. CDR3 nucleotide sequence: TGTGCCAGCAGCGCAGAACCGACAGAAGCTGAATATGGCTACACCTTC. The chain combines TRBV9 with TRBJ1-2, with a possible D match to TRBD1 (5 bases). The CDR3 is 16 residues long. Looked up from germline, CDR1 is SGDLS and CDR2 is YYNGEE. Trimming cost V 3 bases and J 5 bases, with 20 bases left between them.

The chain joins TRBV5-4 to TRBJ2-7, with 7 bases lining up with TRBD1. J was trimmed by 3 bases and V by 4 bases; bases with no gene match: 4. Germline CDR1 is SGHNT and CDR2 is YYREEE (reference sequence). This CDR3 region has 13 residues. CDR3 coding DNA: TGTGCCAGCAGCACCGGGACAGACTACGAGCAGTACTTC. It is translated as CASSTGTDYEQYF.

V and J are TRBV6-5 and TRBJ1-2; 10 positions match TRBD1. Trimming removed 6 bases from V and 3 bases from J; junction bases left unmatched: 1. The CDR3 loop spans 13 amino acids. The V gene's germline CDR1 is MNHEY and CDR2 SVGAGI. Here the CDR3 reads CASRGQGDYGYTF. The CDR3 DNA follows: TGTGCCAGCAGAGGACAGGGGGACTATGGCTACACCTTC.

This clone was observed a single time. CDR3 coding DNA: TGTGCCAGCAGCTTGGCAGGGGGAAGCACTGAAGCTTTCTTT. As protein: CASSLAGGSTEAFF. The chain uses TRBV5-4 and TRBJ1-1, with 7 bases identical to TRBD1. The CDR3 is 14 amino acids. In germline, CDR1 is SGHNT, CDR2 YYREEE (reference sequence). V was pared by 0 bases and J by 4 bases, with 3 bases of the junction left unmatched.

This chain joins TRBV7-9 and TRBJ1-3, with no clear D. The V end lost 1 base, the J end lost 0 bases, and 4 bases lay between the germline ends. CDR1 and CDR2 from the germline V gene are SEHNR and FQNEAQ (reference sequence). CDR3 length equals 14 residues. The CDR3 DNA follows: TGTGCCAGCAGCTTAGGTATCTCTGGAAACACCATATATTTT. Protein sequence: CASSLGISGNTIYF.

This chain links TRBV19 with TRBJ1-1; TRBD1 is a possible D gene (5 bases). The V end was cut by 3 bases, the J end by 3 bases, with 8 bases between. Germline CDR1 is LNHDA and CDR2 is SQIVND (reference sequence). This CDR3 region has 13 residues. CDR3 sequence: CASSMGGYTEAFF. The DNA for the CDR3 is TGTGCCAGTAGTATGGGGGGGTACACTGAAGCTTTCTTT.

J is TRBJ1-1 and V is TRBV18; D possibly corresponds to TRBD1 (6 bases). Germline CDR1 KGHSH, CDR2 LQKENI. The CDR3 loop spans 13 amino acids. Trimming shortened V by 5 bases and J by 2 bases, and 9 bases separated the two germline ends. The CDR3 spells CASSEQGNTEAFF. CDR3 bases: TGTGCCAGCTCAGAACAGGGTAACACTGAAGCTTTCTTT.

The CDR3 loop reads CASSPSQEGSTEAFF. DNA for the CDR3: TGTGCCAGCTCACCGTCGCAGGAGGGAAGCACTGAAGCTTTCTTT. V gene TRBV18 combines with J gene TRBJ1-1; D not certain. Per the germline V gene, CDR1 is KGHSH and CDR2 is LQKENI. The V end was cut by 3 bases, the J end by 4 bases, with 15 bases between. The length of the CDR3 is 15 residues.

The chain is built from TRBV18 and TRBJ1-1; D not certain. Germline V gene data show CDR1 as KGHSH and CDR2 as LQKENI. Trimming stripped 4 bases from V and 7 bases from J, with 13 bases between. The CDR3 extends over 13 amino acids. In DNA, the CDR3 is TGTGCCAGCTCACGATCTGGGGAGGATGAAGCTTTCTTT. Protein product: CASSRSGEDEAFF.

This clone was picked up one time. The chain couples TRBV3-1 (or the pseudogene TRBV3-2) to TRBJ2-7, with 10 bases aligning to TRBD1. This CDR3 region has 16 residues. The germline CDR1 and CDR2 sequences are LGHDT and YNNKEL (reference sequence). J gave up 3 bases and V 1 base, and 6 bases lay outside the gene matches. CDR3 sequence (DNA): TGTGCCAGCAGCCAAGGTCCCTGGACAGGGGGCTACGAGCAGTACTTC. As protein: CASSQGPWTGGYEQYF.

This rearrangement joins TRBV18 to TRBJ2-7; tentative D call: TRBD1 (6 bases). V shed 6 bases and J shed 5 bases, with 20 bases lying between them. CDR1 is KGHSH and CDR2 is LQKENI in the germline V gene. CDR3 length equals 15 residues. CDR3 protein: CASSQARGFTHEQYF. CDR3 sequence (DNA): TGTGCCAGCTCCCAAGCCAGGGGTTTCACCCACGAGCAGTACTTC.

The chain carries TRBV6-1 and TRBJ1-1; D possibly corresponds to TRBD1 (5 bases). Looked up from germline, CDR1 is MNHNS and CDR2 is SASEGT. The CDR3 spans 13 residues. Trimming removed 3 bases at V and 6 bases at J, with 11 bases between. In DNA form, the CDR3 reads TGTGCCAGCAGTGAGGAGACCAGGGCTGAAGCTTTCTTT. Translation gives CASSEETRAEAFF.

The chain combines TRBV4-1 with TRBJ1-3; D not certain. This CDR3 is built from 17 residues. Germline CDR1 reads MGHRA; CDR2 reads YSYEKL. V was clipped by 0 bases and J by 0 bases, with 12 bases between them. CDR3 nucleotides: TGCGCCAGCAGCCAAGAGGGCGGACTTCTCTCTGGAAACACCATATATTTT. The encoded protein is CASSQEGGLLSGNTIYF.

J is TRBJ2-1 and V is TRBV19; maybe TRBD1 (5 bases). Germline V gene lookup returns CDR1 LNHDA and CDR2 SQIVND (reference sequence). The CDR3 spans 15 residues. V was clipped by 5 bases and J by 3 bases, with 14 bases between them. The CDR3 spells CASSPRQGYYNEQFF. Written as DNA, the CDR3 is TGTGCCAGTAGTCCTCGGCAGGGCTACTACAATGAGCAGTTCTTC.

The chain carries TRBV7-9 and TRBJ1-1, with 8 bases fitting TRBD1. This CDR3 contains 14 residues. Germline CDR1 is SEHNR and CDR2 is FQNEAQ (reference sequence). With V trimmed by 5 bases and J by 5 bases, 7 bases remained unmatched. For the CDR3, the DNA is TGTGCCAGCAGCCCAGGACAGGGCTGGACTGAAGCTTTCTTT. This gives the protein CASSPGQGWTEAFF.